This entry lists 30 T cell receptor beta chains sequenced from one sample in a study of identifying expanded T cells in peripheral blood. Libraries were prepared by immunoSEQ multiplex PCR; TCRdb keeps only in-frame clonotypes and omits some of them. Here the sample spans about 94,000 clones, roughly 86% being singletons. The source material was blood. The receptors come from a person aged 18 to 70 in good health.

The rearrangement joins TRBV7-2 to TRBJ1-5; D not resolved. The CDR3 is 16 residues long. Germline values: CDR1 SGHTA, CDR2 FQGNSA. V was shortened by 5 bases and J by 3 bases, with 17 bases between the two germline ends. Here the CDR3 DNA reads TGTGCCAGCAGCCCCCATGGCCCAGGCTACAATCAGCCCCAGCATTTT. Its translation is CASSPHGPGYNQPQHF.

Here the CDR3 reads CASSFGTNGYEQYF. CDR3 nucleotide sequence: TGTGCCAGTAGTTTTGGGACAAACGGCTACGAGCAGTACTTC. This rearrangement joins TRBV19 to TRBJ2-7; possible D gene TRBD1, 6 bases. The germline V and J ends were trimmed by 5 bases and 3 bases, with 14 bases remaining between them. The CDR3 consists of 14 residues. CDR1 is LNHDA, CDR2 SQIVND, per germline (reference sequence).

J is TRBJ2-7 and V is TRBV5-4, with 7 bases matching TRBD2. CDR3 size: 15 residues. CDR1 SGHNT and CDR2 YYREEE come from the germline V gene (reference sequence). J gave up 1 base and V 1 base, and 5 bases lay outside the gene matches. DNA for the CDR3: TGTGCCAGCAGCTTGAGATCTAGCGGTTCCTACGAGCAGTACTTC. Translation gives CASSLRSSGSYEQYF.

The chain employs TRBV15 and TRBJ2-1; a possible D gene is TRBD1 (7 bases). The CDR3 runs to 12 residues. Germline-derived CDR1 and CDR2 are LNHNV and YYDKDF (reference sequence). V was clipped by 3 bases and J by 9 bases, with 9 bases between them. CDR3 sequence (DNA): TGTGCCACCAGCAGGCAGGGGGGTGAGCAGTTCTTC. This sequence encodes CATSRQGGEQFF.

The rearrangement joins TRBV10-3 to TRBJ1-1, with 7 bases matching TRBD1. The length of the CDR3 is 13 residues. Germline assignment: CDR1 ENHRY and CDR2 SYGVKD. J was trimmed by 4 bases and V by 10 bases; bases with no gene match: 9. The CDR3 DNA follows: TGTGCCAGCCGACAGGGCAAAAGCACTGAAGCTTTCTTT. Residues: CASRQGKSTEAFF.

This chain links TRBV5-1 with TRBJ1-1, with TRBD1 matching over 8 bases. The CDR3 runs to 15 residues. Germline values: CDR1 SGHRS, CDR2 YFSETQ. With 1 base clipped from V and 5 bases from J, the junction kept 7 bases outside the gene matches. CDR3 in amino acids: CASSLSPGGRTEAFF. The CDR3 nucleotides read TGCGCCAGCAGCTTGTCCCCAGGGGGCAGGACTGAAGCTTTCTTT.

The chain is built from TRBV30 and TRBJ2-7; no reliable D call. The CDR3 contains 13 residues. V lost 0 bases and J 3 bases, leaving 9 bases between the germline ends. Germline V CDR1 and CDR2: GTSNPN, SVGIG (reference sequence). This chain's CDR3 is CAWSVAQNYEQYF. CDR3 DNA sequence: TGTGCCTGGAGTGTCGCTCAAAACTACGAGCAGTACTTC.

The chain carries TRBV4-3 and TRBJ2-3, with D possibly matching TRBD2 (5 bases). Germline V CDR1 and CDR2: LGHNA, YSLEER. The CDR3 length is 17 residues. The V end was cut by 1 base, the J end by 6 bases, with 20 bases between. This chain's CDR3 is CASSQATTRTPRDTQYF. In DNA form, the CDR3 reads TGCGCCAGCAGCCAAGCGACTACGAGGACTCCAAGGGATACGCAGTATTTT.

This clone was seen a single time. The chain joins TRBV11-2 to TRBJ1-6, with 7 positions matching TRBD1. The CDR3 extends over 16 amino acids. The V gene end was trimmed by 7 bases and the J gene end by 7 bases; junction bases not matched to a gene: 13. The V gene's germline CDR1 is SGHAT and CDR2 FQNNGV. The CDR3 region is CASTRHGGQPNSPLHF. The CDR3 DNA follows: TGTGCCAGCACCAGGCATGGGGGACAGCCGAATTCACCCCTCCACTTT.

This clone was seen just once. The V gene is TRBV27, the J gene TRBJ2-7; 7 nucleotides agree with TRBD1. This CDR3 spans 13 amino acids. J lost 5 bases, V lost 5 bases, and 6 bases had no gene match. Germline assignment: CDR1 MNHEY and CDR2 SMNVEV (reference sequence). Here the CDR3 DNA reads TGTGCCAGCAGTACCGGACAGGCGAACGAGCAGTACTTC. Its protein is CASSTGQANEQYF.

The genes are TRBV5-8 and TRBJ2-5; D might be TRBD1 or TRBD2, each matching 5 bases. This CDR3 contains 13 residues. Germline CDR1 is SGHTS and CDR2 is YDEGEE. Trimming took off 4 bases at V and 3 bases at J, with 10 bases between the two ends. The CDR3 sequence: CASSPGPKETQYF. In nucleotides, the CDR3 is TGTGCCAGCAGCCCGGGGCCTAAAGAGACCCAGTACTTC.

The chain combines TRBV6-5 with TRBJ2-5, with 9 bases lining up with TRBD1. The J call may be incorrect, as the DNA end agrees better with TRBJ2-7. This CDR3 spans 14 amino acids. Germline V gene sequence: CDR1 MNHEY, CDR2 SVGAGI. The CDR3 loop reads CASSYRTGAYEQYF. The CDR3 coding sequence is TGTGCCAGCAGTTACCGGACAGGGGCCTACGAGCAGTACTTC.

This rearrangement joins TRBV5-1 to TRBJ2-5, with 8 bases fitting TRBD1. Germline V gene lookup returns CDR1 SGHRS and CDR2 YFSETQ. V shed 0 bases, J shed 5 bases, and the junction held 3 bases outside the gene matches. The CDR3 spans 14 residues. DNA for the CDR3: TGCGCCAGCAGCTTGGGCAGGGGGCCGGAGACCCAGTACTTC. Its translation is CASSLGRGPETQYF.

This clone has only one observation. This chain uses TRBV27 with TRBJ1-4; D is unclear. Trimming removed 0 bases at V and 5 bases at J, with 10 bases between. Germline values: CDR1 MNHEY, CDR2 SMNVEV (reference sequence). The CDR3 totals 15 residues. CDR3 region: CASSLSRTGNEKLFF. The CDR3 nucleotides are TGTGCCAGCAGTTTATCGAGGACGGGAAATGAAAAACTGTTTTTT. Complete variable domain (other parts from reference TRBV27 and TRBJ1-4): EAQVTQNPRYLITVTGKKLTVTCSQNMNHEYMSWYRQDPGLGLRQIYYSMNVEVTDKGDVPEGYKVSRKEKRNFPLILESPSPNQTSLYFCASSLSRTGNEKLFFGSGTQLSVL.

The chain carries TRBV6-1 and TRBJ2-7, with 11 nucleotides matching TRBD1. This CDR3 spans 15 amino acids. From germline, CDR1 is MNHNS and CDR2 SASEGT. The J segment lost 3 bases and the V segment lost 2 bases, leaving 3 bases of the junction unmatched. Written as DNA, the CDR3 is TGTGCCAGCAGTGAAATGGGACAGGGGGACTACGAGCAGTACTTC. As protein: CASSEMGQGDYEQYF.

Only one count was recorded for this clone. V gene TRBV15 combines with J gene TRBJ1-1; D gene uncertain. Germline CDR1 reads LNHNV; CDR2 reads YYDKDF (reference sequence). Trimming pared 0 bases from V and 1 base from J, leaving 6 bases between. This CDR3 is 14 amino acids long. Here the CDR3 reads CATSRERQNTEAFF. Here the CDR3 DNA reads TGTGCCACCAGCAGAGAACGACAGAACACTGAAGCTTTCTTT. The variable domain in full, with the rest retrieved from reference TRBV15 and TRBJ1-1, is DAMVIQNPRYQVTQFGKPVTLSCSQTLNHNVMYWYQQKSSQAPKLLFHYYDKDFNNEADTPDNFQSRRPNTSFCFLDIRSPGLGDTAMYLCATSRERQNTEAFFGQGTRLTVV.

With regard to this clone: The identical CDR3 is also encoded by other nucleotide sequences in the sample. This rearrangement joins TRBV11-2 to TRBJ1-5; D not certain. The V gene lost 1 base and the J gene lost 4 bases, with 5 bases spanning the gap. The CDR3 length is 13 residues. In germline, CDR1 is SGHAT, CDR2 FQNNGV. CDR3 in DNA: TGTGCCAGCAGCTTAGGCCAAAATCAGCCCCAGCATTTT. As protein: CASSLGQNQPQHF.

Points on this clone: Other nucleotide sequences from this sample produce the same CDR3. The J gene is TRBJ2-7, the V gene TRBV19; D is possibly TRBD2 (6 bases). CDR1 LNHDA and CDR2 SQIVND come from the germline V gene (reference sequence). The CDR3 spans 14 residues. Trimming cost V 3 bases and J 2 bases, with 11 bases left between them. Here the CDR3 DNA reads TGTGCCAGTAGTATCGCGACTAGTGCCTACGAGCAGTACTTC. Translation gives CASSIATSAYEQYF.

The genes are TRBV7-2 and TRBJ2-1; 8 nucleotides align to TRBD2. The germline gives CDR1 SGHTA, CDR2 FQGNSA. Unmatched junction bases numbered 2, after V lost 3 bases and J lost 1 base. The CDR3 spans 15 residues. DNA of the CDR3: TGTGCCAGCAGCTTCCAGCGGGGGTCCTACAATGAGCAGTTCTTC. Its translation: CASSFQRGSYNEQFF. The whole variable domain, remainder taken from reference TRBV7-2 and TRBJ2-1, is GAGVSQSPSNKVTEKGKDVELRCDPISGHTALYWYRQSLGQGLEFLIYFQGNSAPDKSGLPSDRFSAERTGGSVSTLTIQRTQQEDSAVYLCASSFQRGSYNEQFFGPGTRLTVL.

The J gene is TRBJ2-2, the V gene TRBV6-1; TRBD2 matches 8 bases. Trimming at V came to 4 bases and at J to 5 bases, leaving 6 bases not matched to a gene. The germline V gene encodes CDR1 MNHNS and CDR2 SASEGT. This CDR3 comprises 15 residues. CDR3 coding DNA: TGTGCCAGCAGTGGAGGGACTAGGAGGACCGGGGAGCTGTTTTTT. Translating it yields CASSGGTRRTGELFF.

The V gene is TRBV30, the J gene TRBJ2-1; possible D gene TRBD1, 5 bases. The V and J ends lost 2 bases and 7 bases respectively, with 15 bases between them. Germline CDR1 reads GTSNPN; CDR2 reads SVGIG (reference sequence). The CDR3 totals 14 residues. The CDR3 nucleotides are TGTGCCTGGAGTTGGGTGTTGGGGCGGAATGAGCAGTTCTTC. Protein sequence: CAWSWVLGRNEQFF.

The chain links TRBV7-2 to TRBJ1-2; D ambiguous. CDR3 length: 13 residues. Germline-derived CDR1 and CDR2 are SGHTA and FQGNSA. Trimming pared 5 bases from V and 6 bases from J, leaving 13 bases between. The CDR3 loop is CASSPRRLDGYTF. In DNA, the CDR3 is TGTGCCAGCAGCCCCCGGAGGTTGGATGGCTACACCTTC.

The chain uses TRBV19 and TRBJ2-7, with D uncertain. V was pared by 4 bases and J by 0 bases, with 16 bases between. The CDR3 covers 16 residues. The germline gives CDR1 LNHDA, CDR2 SQIVND (reference sequence). The CDR3 bases are TGTGCCAGTAGTAGTTTAGGACGGACGAGCTCCTACGAGCAGTACTTC. Translated: CASSSLGRTSSYEQYF.

The gene calls are TRBV7-2 and TRBJ2-7; 10 bases line up with TRBD2. CDR1 and CDR2 from the germline V gene are SGHTA and FQGNSA. The CDR3 has 17 amino acids. After removal of 1 base from V and 0 bases from J, the junction contained 6 bases not matched to a gene. The CDR3 DNA follows: TGTGCCAGCAGCTTAGATGCTAGCGGGAGACCCTCCTACGAGCAGTACTTC. As protein: CASSLDASGRPSYEQYF.

J is TRBJ2-1 and V is TRBV23-1, with a possible D match to TRBD2 (5 bases). TRBV23-1 belongs to the ORF category, with a function that is uncertain. This CDR3 spans 15 amino acids. Trimming cost V 8 bases and J 2 bases, with 16 bases left between them. The CDR3 here is CASGLGVSPYNEQFF. As DNA, the CDR3 is TGCGCCAGCGGACTTGGGGTTAGCCCCTACAATGAGCAGTTCTTC.

The rearrangement uses TRBV5-1 and TRBJ1-2; the match to TRBD1 covers 7 bases. Germline loops: CDR1 SGHRS, CDR2 YFSETQ. The CDR3 is 17 residues long. After removal of 4 bases from V and 5 bases from J, the junction contained 17 bases not matched to a gene. Written as DNA, the CDR3 is TGCGCCAGCAGCCCGGGACAGACGTCGCCCCCATCATATGGCTACACCTTC. Translated: CASSPGQTSPPSYGYTF.

The chain employs TRBV7-8 and TRBJ2-5, with 11 bases aligning to TRBD1. CDR3 length equals 15 residues. Germline V gene sequence: CDR1 SGHVS, CDR2 FQNEAQ. V was pared by 4 bases and J by 6 bases, with 7 bases of the junction left unmatched. CDR3 bases: TGTGCCAGCAGCTCCGGACAGGGGGCGGCCCAGACCCAGTACTTC. This translates into CASSSGQGAAQTQYF.

The V and J genes are TRBV25-1 and TRBJ2-7, with D perhaps TRBD2 (6 bases). In germline, CDR1 is MGHDK, CDR2 SYGVNS. V was shortened by 4 bases and J by 3 bases, with 13 bases between the two germline ends. This CDR3 is built from 14 residues. In nucleotides, the CDR3 is TGTGCCAGCAGTGTTCCGGGACTGCACTACGAGCAGTACTTC. The encoded protein is CASSVPGLHYEQYF.

The chain links TRBV5-1 to TRBJ2-2; D may be TRBD1 (6 bases). Germline V CDR1 and CDR2: SGHRS, YFSETQ. The germline V and J ends were trimmed by 4 bases and 0 bases, with 7 bases remaining between them. CDR3 length: 14 residues. CDR3 sequence (DNA): TGCGCCAGCAGCGAGGGGGCGAACACCGGGGAGCTGTTTTTT. It is translated as CASSEGANTGELFF.

This clone was counted a few times. The chain uses TRBV19 and TRBJ1-2; D gene ambiguous. The CDR3 totals 13 residues. With 4 bases removed from V and 8 bases from J, the gap between germline ends came to 14 bases. Looked up from germline, CDR1 is LNHDA and CDR2 is SQIVND (reference sequence). The CDR3 loop is CASSSNAEVGYTF. CDR3 coding DNA: TGTGCCAGTAGTAGTAATGCCGAGGTGGGCTACACCTTC.